One T cell receptor (beta chain) is described in this entry. The data are from a study of cytomegalovirus exposure and HLA in healthy donors. Germline CDR1 reads SGDLS; CDR2 reads YYNGEE. The CDR3 runs to 15 residues. V shed 3 bases and J 5 bases; nucleotides not matched to a gene: 8. In the PCR, 60 Vbeta and 13 Jbeta primers were used. Profiled with immunoSEQ multiplex PCR; TCRdb holds only in-frame clones, not every one. The profile shows 85,000 to 130,000 clones, around 80% of them singletons. Sample: PBMCs. The receptor's source is a woman aged 18 to 35 in good health and CMV-seronegative. The rearrangement links TRBV9 to TRBJ2-5; 9 nucleotides align to TRBD1. Here the CDR3 reads CASSARTGVWETQYF. CDR3 in DNA: TGTGCCAGCAGCGCCCGGACAGGGGTGTGGGAGACCCAGTACTTC.